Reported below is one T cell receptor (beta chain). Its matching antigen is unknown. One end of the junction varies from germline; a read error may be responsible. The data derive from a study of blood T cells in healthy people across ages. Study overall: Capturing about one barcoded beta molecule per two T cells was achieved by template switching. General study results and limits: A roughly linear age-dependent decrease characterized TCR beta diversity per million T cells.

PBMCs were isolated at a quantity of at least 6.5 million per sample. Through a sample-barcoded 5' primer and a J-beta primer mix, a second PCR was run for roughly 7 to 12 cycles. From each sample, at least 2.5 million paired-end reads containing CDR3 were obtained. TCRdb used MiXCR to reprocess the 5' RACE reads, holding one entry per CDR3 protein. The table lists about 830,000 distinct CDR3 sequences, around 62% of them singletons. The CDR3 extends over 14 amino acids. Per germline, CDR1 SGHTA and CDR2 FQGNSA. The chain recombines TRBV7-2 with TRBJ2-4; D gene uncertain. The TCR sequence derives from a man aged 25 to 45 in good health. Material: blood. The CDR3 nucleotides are TGTGCCAGCAGCCCCCCAGTGGCCAAAAACACTCAGTACTTC. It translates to CASSPPVAKNTQYF.